Sample share makes the clone carrying this TCR beta chain medium-sized (0.01 to 0.1%). CDR1 KGHDR and CDR2 SFDVKD come from the germline V gene. This CDR3 has 18 residues. Trimming pared 2 bases from V and 0 bases from J, leaving 16 bases between. TCRdb redid the calling of the PCR reads with MiXCR, one entry per CDR3 protein. The repertoire includes about 86,000 distinct CDR3 sequences, around 49% of them detected once, and more than 13% sits in the top ten. This record belongs to a study of CDR3 diversity in severe acne. The chain recombines TRBV24-1 with TRBJ2-1; D is uncertain. Sequenced: blood. This clonotype originated in a male donor in good health, without acne. CDR3 in amino acids: CATSDSVLSASSYNEQFF. The CDR3 DNA reads TGTGCCACCAGTGATTCGGTGTTAAGCGCCAGCTCCTACAATGAGCAGTTCTTC.